This T cell receptor (beta chain) was captured in a study of metastatic and nonmetastatic thyroid tumors. TCRdb re-called the PCR reads with MiXCR. The sample holds 9,500 to 15,000 clones, around 30% seen once. This clone is labeled medium-sized (0.01 to 0.1%). None of the patients had undergone any treatment ahead of thyroid surgery. CDR3 length: 16 amino acids. The germline CDR1 and CDR2 sequences are MNHEY and SVGAGI. Trimming cost V 1 base and J 2 bases, with 14 bases left between them. The clonotype originates from a female donor with papillary thyroid cancer or a benign thyroid nodule (not recorded which). Some clones in this sample may be carry-over from other donors' samples. The source material was tumor tissue. The genes are TRBV6-5 and TRBJ1-1; perhaps TRBD1 as D (5 bases). CDR3 in DNA: TGTGCCAGCAGTTACTTCATGGGGCACCAAAACACTGAAGCTTTCTTT. Translating it yields CASSYFMGHQNTEAFF.